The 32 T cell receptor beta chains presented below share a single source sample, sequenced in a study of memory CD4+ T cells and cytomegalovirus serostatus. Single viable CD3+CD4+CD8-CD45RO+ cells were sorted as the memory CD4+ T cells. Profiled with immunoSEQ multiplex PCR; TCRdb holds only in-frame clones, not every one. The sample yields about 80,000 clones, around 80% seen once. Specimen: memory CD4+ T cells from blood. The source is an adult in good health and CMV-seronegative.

In nucleotides, the CDR3 is TGTGCCTGGAGACTGACAGCGTGGGGTGGGGAGTTCTTC. Translating it yields CAWRLTAWGGEFF. The rearrangement uses TRBV30 and TRBJ2-1, with D tentatively TRBD1 (5 bases). Germline V gene lookup returns CDR1 GTSNPN and CDR2 SVGIG (reference sequence). The CDR3 is made up of 13 amino acids. V was shortened by 3 bases and J by 14 bases, with 20 bases between the two germline ends.

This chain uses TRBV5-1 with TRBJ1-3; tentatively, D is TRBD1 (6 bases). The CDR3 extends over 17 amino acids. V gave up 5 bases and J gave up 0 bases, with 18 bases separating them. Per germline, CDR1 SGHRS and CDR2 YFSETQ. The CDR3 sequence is CASSPLTGQASGNTIYF. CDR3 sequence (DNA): TGCGCCAGCAGTCCATTGACAGGACAAGCCTCTGGAAACACCATATATTTT.

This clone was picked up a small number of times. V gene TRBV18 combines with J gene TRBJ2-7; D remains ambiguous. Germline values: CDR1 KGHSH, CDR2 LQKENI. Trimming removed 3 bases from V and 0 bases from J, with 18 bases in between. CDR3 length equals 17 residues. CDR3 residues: CASSPPTPASSSYEQYF. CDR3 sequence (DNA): TGTGCCAGCTCACCCCCTACGCCGGCGTCAAGCTCCTACGAGCAGTACTTC.

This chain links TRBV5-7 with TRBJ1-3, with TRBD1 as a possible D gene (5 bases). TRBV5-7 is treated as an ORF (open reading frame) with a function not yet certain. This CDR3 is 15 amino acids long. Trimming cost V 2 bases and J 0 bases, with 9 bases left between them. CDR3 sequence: CASSLDRASGNTIYF. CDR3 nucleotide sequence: TGTGCCAGCAGCTTAGACAGAGCCTCTGGAAACACCATATATTTT.

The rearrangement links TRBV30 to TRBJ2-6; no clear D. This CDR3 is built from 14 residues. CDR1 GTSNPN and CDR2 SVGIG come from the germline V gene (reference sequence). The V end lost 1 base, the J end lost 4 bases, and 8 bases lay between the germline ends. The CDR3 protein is CAWSGGSGANVLTF. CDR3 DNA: TGTGCCTGGAGTGGGGGATCCGGGGCCAACGTCCTGACTTTC.

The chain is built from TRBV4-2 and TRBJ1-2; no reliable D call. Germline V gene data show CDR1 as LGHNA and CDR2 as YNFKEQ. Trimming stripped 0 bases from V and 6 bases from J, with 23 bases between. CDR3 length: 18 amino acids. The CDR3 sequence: CASSQDFGSSDARHGYTF. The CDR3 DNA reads TGTGCCAGCAGCCAAGATTTCGGGAGCTCTGACGCCCGGCATGGCTACACCTTC.

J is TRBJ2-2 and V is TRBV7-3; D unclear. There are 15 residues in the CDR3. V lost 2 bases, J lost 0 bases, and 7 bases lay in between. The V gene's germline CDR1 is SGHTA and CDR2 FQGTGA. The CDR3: CASSLGLTNTGELFF. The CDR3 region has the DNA TGTGCCAGCAGCTTAGGTCTTACGAACACCGGGGAGCTGTTTTTT.

The CDR3 coding sequence is TGTGCCAGCAGCCCCCTTAGCGGGGGGGCCCGAGAGACCCAGTACTTC. It codes for CASSPLSGGARETQYF. This sequence joins TRBV5-4 and TRBJ2-5; TRBD2 matches 11 bases. This CDR3 is built from 16 residues. V trimming: 4 bases; J trimming: 4 bases; junction bases outside the gene matches: 9. The germline V gene has CDR1 SGHNT and CDR2 YYREEE (reference sequence).

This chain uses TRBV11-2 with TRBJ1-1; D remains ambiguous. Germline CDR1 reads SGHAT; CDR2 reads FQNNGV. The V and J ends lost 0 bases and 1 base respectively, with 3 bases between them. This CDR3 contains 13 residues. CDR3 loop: CASSLDPNTEAFF. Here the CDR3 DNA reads TGTGCCAGCAGCTTAGATCCGAACACTGAAGCTTTCTTT.

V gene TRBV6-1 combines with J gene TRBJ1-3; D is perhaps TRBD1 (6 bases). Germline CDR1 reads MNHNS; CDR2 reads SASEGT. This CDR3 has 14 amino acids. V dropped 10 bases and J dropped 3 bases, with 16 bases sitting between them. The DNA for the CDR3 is TGTGCCACCCAGAGGGGCAGGGGTGGAAACACCATATATTTT. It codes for CATQRGRGGNTIYF.

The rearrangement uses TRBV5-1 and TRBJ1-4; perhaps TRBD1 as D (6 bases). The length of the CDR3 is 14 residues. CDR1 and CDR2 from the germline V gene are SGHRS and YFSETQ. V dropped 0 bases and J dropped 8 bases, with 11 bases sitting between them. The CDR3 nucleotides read TGCGCCAGCAGCTTGGGAGGGGGGGACGAAAAACTGTTTTTT. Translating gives CASSLGGGDEKLFF.

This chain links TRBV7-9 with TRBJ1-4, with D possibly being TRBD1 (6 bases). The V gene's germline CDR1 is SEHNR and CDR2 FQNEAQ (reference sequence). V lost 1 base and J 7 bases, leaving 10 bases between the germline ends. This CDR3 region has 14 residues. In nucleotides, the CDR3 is TGTGCCAGCAGCTTAGACAGGGCGAGTGAAAAACTGTTTTTT. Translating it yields CASSLDRASEKLFF.

CDR3 amino acids: CASSIGGVNTEAFF. The DNA of the CDR3 is TGTGCCAGTAGTATCGGGGGGGTGAACACTGAAGCTTTCTTT. The V call is TRBV19, the J call TRBJ1-1, with D possibly matching TRBD1 (5 bases). The length of the CDR3 is 14 residues. Trimming took off 3 bases at V and 0 bases at J, with 8 bases between the two ends. Germline CDR1 and CDR2: LNHDA and SQIVND (reference sequence).

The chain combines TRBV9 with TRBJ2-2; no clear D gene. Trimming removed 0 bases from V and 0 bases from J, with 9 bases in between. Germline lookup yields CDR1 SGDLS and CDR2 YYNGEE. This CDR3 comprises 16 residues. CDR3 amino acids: CASSVASRANTGELFF. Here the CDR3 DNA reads TGTGCCAGCAGCGTAGCGTCTAGGGCGAACACCGGGGAGCTGTTTTTT.

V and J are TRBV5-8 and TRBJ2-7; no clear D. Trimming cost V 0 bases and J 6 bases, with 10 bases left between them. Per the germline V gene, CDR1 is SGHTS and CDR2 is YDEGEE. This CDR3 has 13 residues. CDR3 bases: TGTGCCAGCAGCTTGGAAAGGGCTAGCGAGCAGTACTTC. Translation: CASSLERASEQYF.

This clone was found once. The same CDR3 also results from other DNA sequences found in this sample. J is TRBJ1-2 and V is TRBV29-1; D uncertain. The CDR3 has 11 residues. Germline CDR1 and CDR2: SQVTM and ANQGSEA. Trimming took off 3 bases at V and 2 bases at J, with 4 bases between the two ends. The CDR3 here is CSVEENYGYTF. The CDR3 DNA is TGCAGCGTTGAGGAGAACTATGGCTACACCTTC.

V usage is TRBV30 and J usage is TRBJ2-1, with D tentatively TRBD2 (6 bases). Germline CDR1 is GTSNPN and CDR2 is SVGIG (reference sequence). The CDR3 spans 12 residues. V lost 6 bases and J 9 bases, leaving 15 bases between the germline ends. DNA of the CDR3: TGTGCCTGCCGTATTCCCGGGGGTGAGCAGTTCTTC. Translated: CACRIPGGEQFF. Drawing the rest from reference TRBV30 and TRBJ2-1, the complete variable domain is SQTIHQWPATLVQPVGSPLSLECTVEGTSNPNLYWYRQAAGRGLQLLFYSVGIGQISSEVPQNLSASRPQDRQFILSSKKLLLSDSGFYLCACRIPGGEQFFGPGTRLTVL.

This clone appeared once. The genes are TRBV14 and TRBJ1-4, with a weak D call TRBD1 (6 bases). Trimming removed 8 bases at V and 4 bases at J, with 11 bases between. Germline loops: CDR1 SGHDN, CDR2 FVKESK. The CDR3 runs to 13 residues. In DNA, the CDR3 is TGTGCCAGCGCACGGGGGCTTAATGAAAAACTGTTTTTT. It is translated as CASARGLNEKLFF. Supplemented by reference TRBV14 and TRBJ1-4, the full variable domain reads EAGVTQFPSHSVIEKGQTVTLRCDPISGHDNLYWYRRVMGKEIKFLLHFVKESKQDESGMPNNRFLAERTGGTYSTLKVQPAELEDSGVYFCASARGLNEKLFFGSGTQLSVL.

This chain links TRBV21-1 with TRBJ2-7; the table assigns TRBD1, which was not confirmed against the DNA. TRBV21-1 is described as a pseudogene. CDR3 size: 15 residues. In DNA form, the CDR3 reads TGTGCCAGCACCCCACAAAAAGCAGGGTCCTACGAGCAGTACTTC. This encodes CASTPQKAGSYEQYF.

Here the CDR3 DNA reads TGCGCCAGCAGCTTAGAGTGGATTTCCACAGATACGCAGTATTTT. This sequence encodes CASSLEWISTDTQYF. The rearrangement joins TRBV5-1 to TRBJ2-3, with unresolved D. The CDR3 consists of 15 residues. The V end was cut by 2 bases, the J end by 2 bases, with 12 bases between. CDR1 and CDR2 from the germline V gene are SGHRS and YFSETQ.

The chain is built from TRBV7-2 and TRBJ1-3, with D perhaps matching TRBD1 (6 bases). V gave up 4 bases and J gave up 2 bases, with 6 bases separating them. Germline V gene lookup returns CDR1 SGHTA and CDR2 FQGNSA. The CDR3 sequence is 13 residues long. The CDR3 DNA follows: TGTGCCAGCAGCTCAGGGGCTGGAAACACCATATATTTT. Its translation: CASSSGAGNTIYF. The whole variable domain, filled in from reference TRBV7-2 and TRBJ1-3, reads GAGVSQSPSNKVTEKGKDVELRCDPISGHTALYWYRQSLGQGLEFLIYFQGNSAPDKSGLPSDRFSAERTGGSVSTLTIQRTQQEDSAVYLCASSSGAGNTIYFGEGSWLTVV.

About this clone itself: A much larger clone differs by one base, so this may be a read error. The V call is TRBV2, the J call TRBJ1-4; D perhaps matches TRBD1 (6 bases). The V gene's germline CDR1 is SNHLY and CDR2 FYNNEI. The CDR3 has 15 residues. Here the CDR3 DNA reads TGTGCCAGCAGTGAAAGCCGGGGGCTTAATGAAGAACTGTTTTTT. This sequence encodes CASSESRGLNEELFF.

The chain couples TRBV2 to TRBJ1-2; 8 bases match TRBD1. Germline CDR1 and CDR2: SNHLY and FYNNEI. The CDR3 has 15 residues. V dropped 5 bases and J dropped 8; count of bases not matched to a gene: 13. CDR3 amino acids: CASSYRDRNGGGYTF. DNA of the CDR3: TGTGCCAGCAGTTACCGGGACAGGAACGGTGGGGGCTACACCTTC.

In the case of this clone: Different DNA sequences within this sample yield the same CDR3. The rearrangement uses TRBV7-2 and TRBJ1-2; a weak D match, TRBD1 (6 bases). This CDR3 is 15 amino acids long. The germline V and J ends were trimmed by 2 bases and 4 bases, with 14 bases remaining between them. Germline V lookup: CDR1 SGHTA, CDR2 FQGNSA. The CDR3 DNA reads TGTGCCAGCAGCTTAAATGGGGGCCGAGGCTATGGCTACACCTTC. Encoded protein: CASSLNGGRGYGYTF.

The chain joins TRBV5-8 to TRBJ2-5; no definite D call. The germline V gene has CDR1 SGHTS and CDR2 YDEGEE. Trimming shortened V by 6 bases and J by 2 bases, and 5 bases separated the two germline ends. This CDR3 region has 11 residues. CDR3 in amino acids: CASIQQETQYF. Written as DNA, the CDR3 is TGTGCCAGCATCCAACAAGAGACCCAGTACTTC.

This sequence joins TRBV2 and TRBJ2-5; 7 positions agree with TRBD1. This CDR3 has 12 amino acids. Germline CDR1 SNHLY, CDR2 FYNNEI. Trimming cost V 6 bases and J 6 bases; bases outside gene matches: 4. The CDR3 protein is CASRGQAQTQYF. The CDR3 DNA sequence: TGTGCCAGCAGAGGACAGGCACAGACCCAGTACTTC.

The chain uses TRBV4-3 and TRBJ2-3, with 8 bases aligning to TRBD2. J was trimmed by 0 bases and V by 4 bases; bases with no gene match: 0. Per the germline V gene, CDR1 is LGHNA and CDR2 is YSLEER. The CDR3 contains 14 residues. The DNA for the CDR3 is TGCGCCAGCAGCCGCGGGGGGAGCACAGATACGCAGTATTTT. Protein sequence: CASSRGGSTDTQYF.

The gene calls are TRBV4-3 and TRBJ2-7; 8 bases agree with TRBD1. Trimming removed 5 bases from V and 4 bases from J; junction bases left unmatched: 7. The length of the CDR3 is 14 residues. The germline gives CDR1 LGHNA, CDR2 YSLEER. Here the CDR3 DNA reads TGCGCCAGCAGCGTCCGGGACAGGAGGTACGAGCAGTACTTC. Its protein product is CASSVRDRRYEQYF.

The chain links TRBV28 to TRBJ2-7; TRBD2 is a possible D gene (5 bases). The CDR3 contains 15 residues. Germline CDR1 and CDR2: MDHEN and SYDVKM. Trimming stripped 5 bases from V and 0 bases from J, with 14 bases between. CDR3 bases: TGTGCCAGCAGTCTCTCCAGCGGATCCTCCTACGAGCAGTACTTC. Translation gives CASSLSSGSSYEQYF.

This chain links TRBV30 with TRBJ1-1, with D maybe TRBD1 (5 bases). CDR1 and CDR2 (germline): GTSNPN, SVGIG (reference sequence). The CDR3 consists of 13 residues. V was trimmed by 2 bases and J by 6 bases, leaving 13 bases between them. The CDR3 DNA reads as TGTGCCTGGAGTCGACCGGGACTTTCTGAAGCTTTCTTT. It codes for CAWSRPGLSEAFF.

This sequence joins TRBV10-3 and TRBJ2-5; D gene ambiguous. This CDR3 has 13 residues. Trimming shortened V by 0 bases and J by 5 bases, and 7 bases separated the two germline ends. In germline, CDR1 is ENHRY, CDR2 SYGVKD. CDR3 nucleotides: TGTGCCATCAGTGAGTCGAAGCTGGAGACCCAGTACTTC. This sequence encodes CAISESKLETQYF.

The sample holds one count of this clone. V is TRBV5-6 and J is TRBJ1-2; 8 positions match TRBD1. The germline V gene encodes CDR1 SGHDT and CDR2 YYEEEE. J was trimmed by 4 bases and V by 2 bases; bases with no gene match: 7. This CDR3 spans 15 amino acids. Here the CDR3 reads CASSFGTGISYGYTF. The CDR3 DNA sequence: TGTGCCAGCAGCTTCGGGACAGGCATTAGCTATGGCTACACCTTC.